The rows below give T cell receptor beta chains drawn from one sample of a study of T-cell reconstitution after alpha-beta-depleted transplantation in children. In TCRdb, the PCR reads were re-called with MiXCR into one record per CDR3 protein. The sample lists 300,000 to 350,000 distinct CDR3 sequences, roughly 21% occurring once. The sequencing used PBMCs, mostly from graft donor cells, collected 180 days after TCRalphabeta/CD19-depleted stem cell transplant. The receptors here all came from a male patient between 5 and 17 years old who had a stem cell transplant for acute lymphoblastic leukemia, so the T cells may come from the graft donor. Each CDR3 is given without its conserved first and last residue.

V gene,J gene,CDR3 protein
TRBV12-3/TRBV12-4,TRBJ2-1,ASLGRSGRRDHNEQF
TRBV12-3/TRBV12-4,TRBJ2-3,ASSQLAGVDTQY
TRBV18,TRBJ2-7,ASSPLSGLSYEQY
TRBV20-1,TRBJ2-7,SARDPLDRSYEQY
TRBV27,TRBJ2-7,ASSGYTGDEQY
TRBV10-3,TRBJ2-3,ATEATDTQY
TRBV20-1,TRBJ2-7,SAEGLARQGEQY
TRBV20-1,TRBJ2-3,SARQGYGPDTQY
TRBV25-1,TRBJ2-2,ASSEKTSRGWTGELF
TRBV5-1,TRBJ2-1,ASSGSGTGPMGYKF
TRBV7-2,TRBJ1-2,ASSLAHGPRNYGYT
TRBV12-3/TRBV12-4,TRBJ2-1,ASITGGTNEQF
TRBV5-1,TRBJ2-1,ASSLLGLDSNEQF
TRBV5-1,TRBJ2-3,ASSLFAGSGSYTDTQY
TRBV5-1,TRBJ2-1,ASSLASGSNYNEQF
TRBV11-2,TRBJ1-1,ASSFAIGPEAF
TRBV19,TRBJ2-1,ASRSGRSNEQF
TRBV18,TRBJ1-6,ASSPQGGVRFSPLH
TRBV5-1,TRBJ1-1,ASSLSGRATEAF
TRBV4-1,TRBJ2-1,ASSQERLGSYNEQF
TRBV3-1,TRBJ2-1,ASSLAGGVYNEQF
TRBV20-1,TRBJ2-7,SARDGATGYEQY
TRBV7-9,TRBJ2-2,ASSFPSSQATAGELF
TRBV7-9,TRBJ1-1,ASSLYTEAF
TRBV9,TRBJ2-7,ASSVAAGRFYEQY
TRBV24-1,TRBJ2-3,ATMDSGGTSTDTQY